Described below is a single T cell receptor (beta chain) sequence and its context. As yet, its antigen is unknown. These data are taken from a study of cytomegalovirus exposure and HLA in healthy donors. Study outcomes and limitations: Overall, roughly 170 TCR beta chains were annotated as cytomegalovirus-associated.

Data came from immunoSEQ multiplex PCR; TCRdb stores just in-frame clones and leaves some out. The sample yields approximately 140,000 clones, about 90% seen once. With 0 bases removed from V and 4 bases from J, the gap between germline ends came to 16 bases. CDR1 SGHVS and CDR2 FNYEAQ come from the germline V gene. The CDR3 extends over 16 amino acids. The chain joins TRBV7-6 to TRBJ2-7; D may be TRBD1 (5 bases). This sequence originates from a man aged 18 to 29 in good health and CMV-seronegative. Sequenced input: PBMCs. The CDR3 protein is CASSLAQRGPPYEQYF. The CDR3, as DNA: TGTGCCAGCAGCTTAGCGCAAAGGGGCCCCCCATACGAGCAGTACTTC.